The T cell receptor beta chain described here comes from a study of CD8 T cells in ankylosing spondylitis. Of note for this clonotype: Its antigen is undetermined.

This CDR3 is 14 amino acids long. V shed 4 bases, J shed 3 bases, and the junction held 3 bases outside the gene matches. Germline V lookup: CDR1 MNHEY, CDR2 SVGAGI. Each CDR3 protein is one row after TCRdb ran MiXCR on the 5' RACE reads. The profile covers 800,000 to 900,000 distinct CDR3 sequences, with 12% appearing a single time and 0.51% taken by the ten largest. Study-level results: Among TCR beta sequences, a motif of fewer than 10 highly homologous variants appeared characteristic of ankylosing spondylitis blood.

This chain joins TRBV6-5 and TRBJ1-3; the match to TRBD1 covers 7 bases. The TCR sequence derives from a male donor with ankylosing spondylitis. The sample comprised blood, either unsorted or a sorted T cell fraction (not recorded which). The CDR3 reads CASSWGQFGNTIYF. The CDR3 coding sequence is TGTGCCAGCAGTTGGGGACAGTTTGGAAACACCATATATTTT.